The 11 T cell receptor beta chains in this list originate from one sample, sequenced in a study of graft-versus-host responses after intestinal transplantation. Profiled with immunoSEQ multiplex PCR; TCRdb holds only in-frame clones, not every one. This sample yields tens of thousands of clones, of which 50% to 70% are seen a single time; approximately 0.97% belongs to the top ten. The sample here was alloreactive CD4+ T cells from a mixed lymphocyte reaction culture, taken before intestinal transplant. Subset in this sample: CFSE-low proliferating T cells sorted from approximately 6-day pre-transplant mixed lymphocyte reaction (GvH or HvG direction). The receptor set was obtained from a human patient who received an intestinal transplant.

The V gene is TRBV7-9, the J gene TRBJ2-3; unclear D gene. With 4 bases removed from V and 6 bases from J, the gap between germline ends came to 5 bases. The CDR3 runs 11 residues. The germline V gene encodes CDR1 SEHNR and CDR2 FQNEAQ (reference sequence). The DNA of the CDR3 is TGTGCCAGCAGCTCTCTGGATACGCAGTATTTT. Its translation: CASSSLDTQYF.

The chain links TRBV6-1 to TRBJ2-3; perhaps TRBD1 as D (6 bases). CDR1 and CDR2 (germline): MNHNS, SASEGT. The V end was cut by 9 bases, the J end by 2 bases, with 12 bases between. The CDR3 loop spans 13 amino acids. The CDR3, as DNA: TGTGCCAGTAGAGGACAGTTCACAGATACGCAGTATTTT. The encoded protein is CASRGQFTDTQYF.

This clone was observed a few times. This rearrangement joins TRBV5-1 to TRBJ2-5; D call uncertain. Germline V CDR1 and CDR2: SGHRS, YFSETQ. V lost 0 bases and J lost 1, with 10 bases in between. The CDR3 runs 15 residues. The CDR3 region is CASSLALLIQETQYF. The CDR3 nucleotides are TGCGCCAGCAGCTTGGCACTTCTAATCCAAGAGACCCAGTACTTC. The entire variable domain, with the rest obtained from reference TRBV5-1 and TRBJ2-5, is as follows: KAGVTQTPRYLIKTRGQQVTLSCSPISGHRSVSWYQQTPGQGLQFLFEYFSETQRNKGNFPGRFSGRQFSNSRSEMNVSTLELGDSALYLCASSLALLIQETQYFGPGTRLLVL.

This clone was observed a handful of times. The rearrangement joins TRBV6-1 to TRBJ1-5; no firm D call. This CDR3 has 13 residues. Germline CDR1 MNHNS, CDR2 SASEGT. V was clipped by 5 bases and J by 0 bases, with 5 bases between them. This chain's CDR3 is CASSQYSNQPQHF. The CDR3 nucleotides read TGTGCCAGCAGTCAGTATAGCAATCAGCCCCAGCATTTT.

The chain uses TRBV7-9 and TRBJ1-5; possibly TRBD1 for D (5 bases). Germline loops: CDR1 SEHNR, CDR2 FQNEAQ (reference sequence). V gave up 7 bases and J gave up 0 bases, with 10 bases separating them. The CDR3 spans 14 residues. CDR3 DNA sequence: TGTGCCAGCACCCGGGGGGATAGCAATCAGCCCCAGCATTTT. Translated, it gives CASTRGDSNQPQHF.

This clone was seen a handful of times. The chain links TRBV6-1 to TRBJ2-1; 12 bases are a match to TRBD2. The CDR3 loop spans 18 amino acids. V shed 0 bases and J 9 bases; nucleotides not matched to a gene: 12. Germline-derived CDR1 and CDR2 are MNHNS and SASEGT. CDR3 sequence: CASSEADGTSGPWGEQFF. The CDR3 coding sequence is TGTGCCAGCAGTGAAGCGGACGGGACTAGCGGGCCTTGGGGTGAGCAGTTCTTC.

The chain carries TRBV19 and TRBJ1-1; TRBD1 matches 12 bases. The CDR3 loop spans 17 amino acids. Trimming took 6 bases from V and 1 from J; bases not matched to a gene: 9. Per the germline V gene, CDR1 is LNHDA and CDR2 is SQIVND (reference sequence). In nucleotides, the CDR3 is TGTGCCAGTAGATCGGGACAGGGGGCAATTCGGAACACTGAAGCTTTCTTT. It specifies CASRSGQGAIRNTEAFF.

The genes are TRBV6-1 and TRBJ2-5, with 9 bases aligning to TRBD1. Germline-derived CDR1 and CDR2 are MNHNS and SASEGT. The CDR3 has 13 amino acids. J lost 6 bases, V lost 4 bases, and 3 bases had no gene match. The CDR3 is CASSGNRGQTQYF. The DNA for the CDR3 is TGTGCCAGCAGTGGTAACAGGGGGCAGACCCAGTACTTC.

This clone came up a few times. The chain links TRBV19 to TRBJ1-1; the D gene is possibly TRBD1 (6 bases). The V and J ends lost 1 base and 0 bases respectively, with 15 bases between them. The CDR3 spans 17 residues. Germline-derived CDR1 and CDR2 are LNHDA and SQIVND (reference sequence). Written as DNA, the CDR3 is TGTGCCAGTAGTATAGCTGTGGACAGCCTTATGAACACTGAAGCTTTCTTT. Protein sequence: CASSIAVDSLMNTEAFF.

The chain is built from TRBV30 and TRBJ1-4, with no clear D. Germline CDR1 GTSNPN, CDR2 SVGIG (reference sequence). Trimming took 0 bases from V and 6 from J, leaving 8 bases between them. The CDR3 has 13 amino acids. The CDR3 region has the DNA TGTGCCTGGAGTGTATACAGATATGAAAAACTGTTTTTT. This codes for CAWSVYRYEKLFF.

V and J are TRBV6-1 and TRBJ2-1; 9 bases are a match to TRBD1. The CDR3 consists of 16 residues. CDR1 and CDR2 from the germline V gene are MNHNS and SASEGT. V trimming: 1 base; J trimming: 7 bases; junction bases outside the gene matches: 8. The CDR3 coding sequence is TGTGCCAGCAGTGAAGGGAGGGACAGGGTCGCAAATGAGCAGTTCTTC. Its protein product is CASSEGRDRVANEQFF.